This note documents a single TCR beta chain sequence. The data were obtained in a study of cytomegalovirus exposure and HLA in healthy donors. The CDR3 runs to 12 residues. Trimming removed 5 bases from V and 6 bases from J; junction bases left unmatched: 2. Germline CDR1 reads SGHTA; CDR2 reads FQGNSA. It was with 60 Vbeta and 13 Jbeta primers that the PCR ran. Sequencing was performed with immunoSEQ multiplex PCR; in TCRdb, only in-frame clones are kept and a portion is missing. The table includes 130,000 to 150,000 clones, around 80% detected once. The chain carries TRBV7-2 and TRBJ2-7; TRBD1 matches at 9 bases. The sample consisted of PBMCs. This receptor was identified in a woman aged 45-65 years in good health and CMV-seropositive. CDR3 nucleotide sequence: TGTGCCAGCAGCCCGACAGGGGGCGAGCAGTACTTC. This translates into CASSPTGGEQYF.